This T cell receptor beta chain was obtained from a study of blood T cell repertoires in COVID-19. Study-wide context: Sites across the United States, Italy and Spain contributed samples from acute and convalescent COVID-19. Sources were T cells, B-cell-depleted T cells, or PBMCs; the material itself was cDNA or gDNA.

The CDR3 is made up of 15 amino acids. V gave up 8 bases and J gave up 4 bases; unmatched junction bases: 10. CDR1 and CDR2 (germline): LNHDA, SQIVND (reference sequence). In the source study's methods: Reference gene primer amplification yielded estimated nucleated cell counts. The repertoire was sequenced with immunoSEQ multiplex PCR; TCRdb's copy has only in-frame clones and lacks some. V, J and clone size were drawn from that table, and D and trimming were deduced from the DNA. The data contain around 75,000 clones, around nine tenths of them singletons. V gene TRBV19 combines with J gene TRBJ1-3; 8 positions match TRBD1. The sample taken for sequencing was peripheral blood. This TCR came from a man between 60 and 70 years old with acute or convalescent COVID-19. CDR3 protein: CASSETGASGNTIYF. DNA of the CDR3: TGTGCCAGTTCCGAGACAGGGGCGTCGGGAAACACCATATATTTT.